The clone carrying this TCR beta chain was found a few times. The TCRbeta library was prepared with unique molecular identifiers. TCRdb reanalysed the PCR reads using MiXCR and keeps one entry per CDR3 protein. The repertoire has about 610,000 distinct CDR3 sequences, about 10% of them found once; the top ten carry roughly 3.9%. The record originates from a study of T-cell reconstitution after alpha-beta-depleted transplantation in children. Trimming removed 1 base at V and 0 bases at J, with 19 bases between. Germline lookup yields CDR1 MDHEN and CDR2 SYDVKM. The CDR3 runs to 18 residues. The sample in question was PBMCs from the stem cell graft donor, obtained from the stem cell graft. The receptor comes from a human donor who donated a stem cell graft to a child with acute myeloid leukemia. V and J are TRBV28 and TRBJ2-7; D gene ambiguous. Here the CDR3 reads CASSLFGRRPEFSYEQYF. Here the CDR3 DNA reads TGTGCCAGCAGTTTATTTGGACGGCGCCCCGAATTCTCCTACGAGCAGTACTTC.